This TCR beta chain comes out of a study of blood T cells in healthy people across ages. Primers used in a second PCR of about 6 to 12 cycles were a sample-barcoded 5' primer and a J-beta primer mix. TCRdb ran MiXCR on the 5' RACE reads and lists one entry per CDR3 protein. The profile shows 650,000 to 900,000 distinct CDR3 sequences, 62% of them singletons. V was trimmed by 6 bases and J by 3 bases, leaving 12 bases between them. CDR1 and CDR2 (germline): MNHEY, SVGEGT. This CDR3 has 14 amino acids. The origin of this receptor is a man younger than 40 in good health. Sequencing was performed on blood. The V and J genes are TRBV6-2 or TRBV6-3 and TRBJ2-1, with D possibly matching TRBD2 (5 bases). The CDR3 region has the DNA TGTGCCAGCAGCAAAATCCGGGACTACAATGAGCAGTTCTTC. Residues: CASSKIRDYNEQFF.